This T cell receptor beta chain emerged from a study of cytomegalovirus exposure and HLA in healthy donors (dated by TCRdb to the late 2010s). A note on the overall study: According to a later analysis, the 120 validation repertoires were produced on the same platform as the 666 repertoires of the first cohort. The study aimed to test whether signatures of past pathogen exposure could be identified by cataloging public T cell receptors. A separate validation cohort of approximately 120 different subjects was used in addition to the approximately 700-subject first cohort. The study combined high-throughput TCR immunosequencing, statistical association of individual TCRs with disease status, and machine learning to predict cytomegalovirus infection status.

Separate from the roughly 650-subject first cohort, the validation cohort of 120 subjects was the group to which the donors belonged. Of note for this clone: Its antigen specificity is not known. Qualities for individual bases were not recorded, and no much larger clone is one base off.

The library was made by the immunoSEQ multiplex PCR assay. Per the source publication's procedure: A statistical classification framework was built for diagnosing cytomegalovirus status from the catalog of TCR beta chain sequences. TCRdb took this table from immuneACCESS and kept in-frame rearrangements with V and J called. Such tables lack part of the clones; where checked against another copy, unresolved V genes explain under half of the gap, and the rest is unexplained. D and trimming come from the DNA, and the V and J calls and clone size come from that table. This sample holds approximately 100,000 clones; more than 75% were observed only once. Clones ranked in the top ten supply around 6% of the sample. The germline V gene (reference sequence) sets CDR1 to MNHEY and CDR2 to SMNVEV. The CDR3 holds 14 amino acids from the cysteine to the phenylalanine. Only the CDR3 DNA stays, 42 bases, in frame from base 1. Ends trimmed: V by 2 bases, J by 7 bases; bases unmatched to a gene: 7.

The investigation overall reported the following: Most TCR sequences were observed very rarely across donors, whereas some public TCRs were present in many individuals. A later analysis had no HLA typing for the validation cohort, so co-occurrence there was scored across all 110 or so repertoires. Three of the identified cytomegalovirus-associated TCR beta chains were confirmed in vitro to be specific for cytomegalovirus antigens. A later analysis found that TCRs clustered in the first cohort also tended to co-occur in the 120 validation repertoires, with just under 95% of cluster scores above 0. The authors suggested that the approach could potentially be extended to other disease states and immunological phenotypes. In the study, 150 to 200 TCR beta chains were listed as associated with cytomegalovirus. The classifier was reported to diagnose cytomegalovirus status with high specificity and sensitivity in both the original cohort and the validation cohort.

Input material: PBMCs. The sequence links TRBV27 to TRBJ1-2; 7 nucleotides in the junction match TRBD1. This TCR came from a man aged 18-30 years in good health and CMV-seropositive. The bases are TGTGCCAGCAGTTTAAATTGGGCAGGGGGTGGCTACACCTTC. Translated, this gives CASSLNWAGGGYTF.